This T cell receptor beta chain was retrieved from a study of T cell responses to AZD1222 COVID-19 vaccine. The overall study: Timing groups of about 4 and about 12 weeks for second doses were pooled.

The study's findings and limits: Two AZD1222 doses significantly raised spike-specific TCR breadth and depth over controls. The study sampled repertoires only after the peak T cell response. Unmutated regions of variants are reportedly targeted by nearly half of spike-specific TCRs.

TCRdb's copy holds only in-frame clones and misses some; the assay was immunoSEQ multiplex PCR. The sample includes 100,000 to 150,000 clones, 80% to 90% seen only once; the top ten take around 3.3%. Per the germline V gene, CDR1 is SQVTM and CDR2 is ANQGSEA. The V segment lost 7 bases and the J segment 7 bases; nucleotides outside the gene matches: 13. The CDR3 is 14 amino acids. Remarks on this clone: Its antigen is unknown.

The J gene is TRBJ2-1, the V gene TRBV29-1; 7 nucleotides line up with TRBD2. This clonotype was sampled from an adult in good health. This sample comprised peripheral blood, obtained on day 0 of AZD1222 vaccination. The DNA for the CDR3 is TGCAGCGCTGCCGGGACTACCCCTGGGAATGAGCAGTTCTTC. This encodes CSAAGTTPGNEQFF.